This entry lists 27 T cell receptor beta chains sequenced from one sample in a study of PD-1 blockade in classical Hodgkin lymphoma. Clones were sequenced by immunoSEQ multiplex PCR, and TCRdb holds only the in-frame ones, with some missing. The sample lists about 61,000 clones, 75% to 90% seen once, with approximately 15% in the top ten. Relapses following autologous stem cell transplantation were seen in all patients, with brentuximab vedotin exposure varying. The sequencing here drew on peripheral blood mononuclear cells (PBMCs), taken at baseline. The receptor source for this set is a human donor with classical Hodgkin lymphoma.

The chain carries TRBV4-2 and TRBJ2-7; a possible D gene is TRBD1 (5 bases). V was trimmed by 0 bases and J by 3 bases, leaving 15 bases between them. Germline V CDR1 and CDR2: LGHNA, YNFKEQ. This CDR3 region has 16 residues. Written as DNA, the CDR3 is TGTGCCAGCAGCCAAGAGGGTTCAGGGATTAGCTACGAGCAGTACTTC. It specifies CASSQEGSGISYEQYF.

V and J are TRBV21-1 and TRBJ1-2; the table assigns TRBD1, which was not confirmed against the DNA. TRBV21-1 is a pseudogene. This CDR3 region has 13 residues. The CDR3 protein is CASSPAGHYGYTF. CDR3 in DNA: TGTGCCAGCAGCCCCGCAGGCCACTATGGCTACACCTTC.

This clone has a single count. The V call is TRBV19, the J call TRBJ2-7; no firm D call. The germline V gene has CDR1 LNHDA and CDR2 SQIVND (reference sequence). V lost 6 bases, J lost 3 bases, and 15 bases lay in between. CDR3 size: 14 residues. The CDR3 DNA reads as TGTGCCAGTAGCCCGGACCCGTTCGGCTACGAGCAGTACTTC. Encoded protein: CASSPDPFGYEQYF.

The V call is TRBV18, the J call TRBJ2-2; D is uncertain. This CDR3 is 15 amino acids long. V was shortened by 5 bases and J by 5 bases, with 15 bases between the two germline ends. Per the germline V gene, CDR1 is KGHSH and CDR2 is LQKENI. In DNA form, the CDR3 reads TGTGCCAGCTCAACCGAGACCGAATATACCGGGGAGCTGTTTTTT. Translated, it gives CASSTETEYTGELFF.

The chain is built from TRBV4-1 and TRBJ2-7; 7 bases are a match to TRBD2. There are 15 residues in the CDR3. CDR1 MGHRA and CDR2 YSYEKL come from the germline V gene. V lost 0 bases and J lost 0; bases outside the gene matches: 2. The CDR3 sequence: CASSQEPSGSYEQYF. The CDR3 DNA sequence: TGCGCCAGCAGCCAAGAACCTAGCGGCTCCTACGAGCAGTACTTC.

V gene TRBV4-1 combines with J gene TRBJ2-5; 8 bases agree with TRBD1. The germline V gene has CDR1 MGHRA and CDR2 YSYEKL. V lost 4 bases and J lost 1; bases outside the gene matches: 2. There are 14 residues in the CDR3. CDR3 DNA: TGCGCCAGCAGCCTTGACAGGGGCCAAGAGACCCAGTACTTC. Residues: CASSLDRGQETQYF.

V usage is TRBV10-3 and J usage is TRBJ2-7; D possibly corresponds to TRBD2 (5 bases). CDR3 length: 16 residues. CDR1 and CDR2 from the germline V gene are ENHRY and SYGVKD. Between the trimmed V and J ends, which lost 2 bases and 5 bases, there was a span of 19 bases. The DNA for the CDR3 is TGTGCCATCAGTGAGCCGACGCCTAGCCCACTCGACGAGCAGTACTTC. Its translation is CAISEPTPSPLDEQYF.

A few counts support this clone. One junction end disagrees with the germline gene, perhaps due to a read error. The chain links TRBV10-3 to TRBJ1-1, with D hard to call. This CDR3 contains 14 residues. Germline V gene sequence: CDR1 ENHRY, CDR2 SYGVKD. The CDR3 region has the DNA TGTGCCATCAGTCAGTCGCTTTCGGGCACTGAAGCTTTCTTT. Its protein is CAISQSLSGTEAFF.

The CDR3 region has the DNA TGCGCCAGCAGCCAACCCCGTCTGGGGGCAAAGGATGAAAAACTGTTTTTT. Its translation is CASSQPRLGAKDEKLFF. The chain couples TRBV4-1 to TRBJ1-4; TRBD1 is a possible D gene (6 bases). The CDR3 sequence is 17 residues long. Trimming took off 2 bases at V and 6 bases at J, with 19 bases between the two ends. Germline V gene lookup returns CDR1 MGHRA and CDR2 YSYEKL.

The chain links TRBV6-5 to TRBJ2-7; D possibly corresponds to TRBD2 (5 bases). CDR1 and CDR2 (germline): MNHEY, SVGAGI. The CDR3 has 10 residues. In DNA form, the CDR3 reads TGTGCGGTGGAGGCCTACGAGCAGTACTTC. This sequence encodes CAVEAYEQYF.

The chain employs TRBV25-1 and TRBJ2-7; possibly TRBD2 for D (6 bases). V lost 10 bases to trimming and J lost 4 bases, with 17 bases between them. Germline-derived CDR1 and CDR2 are MGHDK and SYGVNS. The CDR3 is made up of 13 amino acids. The CDR3 DNA reads TGTGCCACCTCGGGACTGCTTCTGTACGAGCAGTACTTC. This sequence encodes CATSGLLLYEQYF.

This chain joins TRBV25-1 and TRBJ2-7, with TRBD2 identical over 9 bases. Per the germline V gene, CDR1 is MGHDK and CDR2 is SYGVNS. The CDR3 totals 15 residues. After removal of 3 bases from V and 3 bases from J, the junction contained 6 bases not matched to a gene. CDR3 bases: TGTGCCAGCAGTGACATAGCGGGAGACCGCTACGAGCAGTACTTC. This translates into CASSDIAGDRYEQYF.

This chain connects TRBV7-2 to TRBJ2-1; D might be TRBD1 or TRBD2, each matching 6 bases. The V gene lost 5 bases and the J gene lost 5 bases, with 16 bases spanning the gap. Germline values: CDR1 SGHTA, CDR2 FQGNSA. The CDR3 totals 15 residues. The CDR3 here is CASSPGGAVNNEQFF. The CDR3 nucleotides read TGTGCCAGCAGCCCCGGGGGCGCGGTAAACAATGAGCAGTTCTTC.

There are a few counts of this clone. The chain's CDR3 is CASSMGLAGKYF. The CDR3 DNA reads TGTGCCAGTAGTATGGGACTAGCGGGGAAGTATTTT. The rearrangement joins TRBV19 to TRBJ2-3; 13 positions match TRBD2. The CDR3 consists of 12 residues. Losses at the gene ends were 3 bases for V and 13 bases for J; bases not matched to a gene: 1. Germline V gene lookup returns CDR1 LNHDA and CDR2 SQIVND (reference sequence).

The rearrangement joins TRBV9 to TRBJ2-1; 10 nucleotides align to TRBD2. After removal of 3 bases from V and 0 bases from J, the junction contained 3 bases not matched to a gene. Germline V gives CDR1 SGDLS, CDR2 YYNGEE. The CDR3 sequence is 16 residues long. Here the CDR3 reads CASSGTSGDSYNEQFF. The CDR3 DNA reads as TGTGCCAGCAGCGGAACTAGCGGGGACTCCTACAATGAGCAGTTCTTC.

The V and J genes are TRBV9 and TRBJ2-3; TRBD2 matches 13 bases. The CDR3 runs 17 residues. CDR1 SGDLS and CDR2 YYNGEE come from the germline V gene. V was clipped by 4 bases and J by 1 base; unmatched bases: 6. The CDR3 reads CASSIDGTSGGTDTQYF. The DNA for the CDR3 is TGTGCCAGCAGCATCGACGGGACTAGCGGGGGCACAGATACGCAGTATTTT.

The chain links TRBV13 to TRBJ2-5; 10 bases align to TRBD2. The junction had 10 bases not matched to a gene; V was cut back by 3 bases and J by 3 bases. Germline CDR1 reads PRHDT; CDR2 reads FYEKMQ (reference sequence). CDR3 size: 17 residues. In DNA, the CDR3 is TGTGCCAGCAGCTTGTTCCCCGTAGCGGGGGGAAAAGAGACCCAGTACTTC. Its translation is CASSLFPVAGGKETQYF.

The chain links TRBV27 to TRBJ1-5; 8 bases line up with TRBD1. This CDR3 has 14 residues. The V and J ends lost 6 bases and 6 bases, in that order; junction bases with no gene match: 7. CDR1 MNHEY and CDR2 SMNVEV come from the germline V gene (reference sequence). CDR3 DNA: TGTGCCAGCAGCCTGGACAGGGTCGGTCAGCCCCAGCATTTT. Residues: CASSLDRVGQPQHF.

CDR3 protein: CASSSRDYSYEQYF. The CDR3 DNA sequence: TGTGCCAGCAGTTCCCGGGACTACTCCTACGAGCAGTACTTC. V gene TRBV6-5 combines with J gene TRBJ2-7; TRBD2 aligns across 7 bases. This CDR3 region has 14 residues. The V gene's germline CDR1 is MNHEY and CDR2 SVGAGI. Losses at the gene ends were 4 bases for V and 0 bases for J; bases not matched to a gene: 3.

The chain links TRBV30 to TRBJ1-2, with D maybe TRBD1 (6 bases). Trimming cost V 4 bases and J 7 bases, with 16 bases left between them. The CDR3 consists of 13 residues. CDR1 is GTSNPN, CDR2 SVGIG, per germline (reference sequence). The CDR3 DNA reads as TGTGCCTGGACTACCTCCGGGGGGCTTGGCTACACCTTC. The encoded protein is CAWTTSGGLGYTF.

The chain is built from TRBV7-9 and TRBJ1-1, with TRBD1 matching 8 bases. The CDR3 contains 15 residues. Germline V lookup: CDR1 SEHNR, CDR2 FQNEAQ (reference sequence). V dropped 1 base and J dropped 4; count of bases not matched to a gene: 5. CDR3 bases: TGTGCCAGCAGCTTAGTCCAAGGACAGGGCACTGAAGCTTTCTTT. It is translated as CASSLVQGQGTEAFF.

The chain carries TRBV5-4 and TRBJ1-2, with 9 bases that match TRBD1. Germline CDR1 and CDR2: SGHNT and YYREEE (reference sequence). The CDR3 sequence is 16 residues long. V lost 0 bases to trimming and J lost 6 bases; unmatched junction nucleotides: 9. CDR3 nucleotides: TGTGCCAGCAGCTTGGGGAACCCACAGGGGGCGGATGGCTACACCTTC. The encoded protein is CASSLGNPQGADGYTF.

This clone was found once. V usage is TRBV27 and J usage is TRBJ1-1; D possibly corresponds to TRBD1 (5 bases). This CDR3 has 14 amino acids. Trimming cost V 3 bases and J 1 base, with 9 bases left between them. CDR1 MNHEY and CDR2 SMNVEV come from the germline V gene (reference sequence). The CDR3 sequence is CASSFDGQNTEAFF. The DNA of the CDR3 is TGTGCCAGCAGTTTTGACGGACAGAACACTGAAGCTTTCTTT.

V gene TRBV7-8 combines with J gene TRBJ2-3; 9 bases fit TRBD2. The length of the CDR3 is 15 residues. The V gene's germline CDR1 is SGHVS and CDR2 FQNEAQ. J lost 3 bases, V lost 5 bases, and 6 bases had no gene match. The CDR3 loop reads CASSPRGGQTDTQYF. DNA for the CDR3: TGTGCCAGCAGCCCGCGGGGGGGACAAACAGATACGCAGTATTTT.

This rearrangement joins TRBV4-2 to TRBJ1-4, with 9 positions matching TRBD1. This CDR3 has 16 amino acids. Germline loops: CDR1 LGHNA, CDR2 YNFKEQ. J lost 4 bases, V lost 3 bases, and 6 bases had no gene match. The CDR3 coding sequence is TGTGCCAGCAGCCAGGGACAGGGAGTGGATAATGAAAAACTGTTTTTT. It specifies CASSQGQGVDNEKLFF.

This clone has just a few counts. The J gene is TRBJ1-2, the V gene TRBV27; D may be TRBD1 (5 bases). Per germline, CDR1 MNHEY and CDR2 SMNVEV (reference sequence). V was clipped by 6 bases and J by 5 bases, with 13 bases between them. The CDR3 consists of 13 residues. The CDR3 coding sequence is TGTGCCAGCAGGAGCACGGGGCTGTATGGCTACACCTTC. This translates into CASRSTGLYGYTF.

The J gene is TRBJ2-7, the V gene TRBV10-1, with a tentative D call TRBD1 (5 bases). Trimming removed 4 bases at V and 1 base at J, with 11 bases between. The CDR3 is 14 amino acids. Germline lookup yields CDR1 WNHNN and CDR2 SYGVQD (reference sequence). The CDR3: CASSGSSGSYEQYF. CDR3 nucleotides: TGCGCCAGCAGTGGCTCCTCAGGGTCCTACGAGCAGTACTTC.